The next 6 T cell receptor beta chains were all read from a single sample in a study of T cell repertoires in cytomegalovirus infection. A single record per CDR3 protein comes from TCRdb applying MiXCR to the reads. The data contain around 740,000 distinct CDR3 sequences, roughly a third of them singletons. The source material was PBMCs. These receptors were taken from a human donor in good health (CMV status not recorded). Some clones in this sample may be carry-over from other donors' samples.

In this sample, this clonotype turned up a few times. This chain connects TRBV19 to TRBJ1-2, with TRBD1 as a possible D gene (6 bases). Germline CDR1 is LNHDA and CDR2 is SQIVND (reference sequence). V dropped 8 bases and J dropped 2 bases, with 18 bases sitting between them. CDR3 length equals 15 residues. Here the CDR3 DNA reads TGTGCCAGTGGCTTTATAGGGGGGAGAAACTATGGCTACACCTTC. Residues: CASGFIGGRNYGYTF. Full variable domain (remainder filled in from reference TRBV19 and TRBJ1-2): DGGITQSPKYLFRKEGQNVTLSCEQNLNHDAMYWYRQDPGQGLRLIYYSQIVNDFQKGDIAEGYSVSREKKESFPLTVTSAQKNPTAFYLCASGFIGGRNYGYTFGSGTRLTVV.

Here the CDR3 reads CSAEDMLSSYNEQFF. The CDR3 DNA sequence: TGCAGTGCTGAGGACATGCTGAGCTCCTACAATGAGCAGTTCTTC. The V call is TRBV20-1, the J call TRBJ2-1, with D possibly TRBD1 on 5 matching bases. CDR3 length equals 15 residues. V shed 5 bases and J shed 0 bases, with 14 bases lying between them. From germline, CDR1 is DFQATT and CDR2 SNEGSKA (reference sequence).

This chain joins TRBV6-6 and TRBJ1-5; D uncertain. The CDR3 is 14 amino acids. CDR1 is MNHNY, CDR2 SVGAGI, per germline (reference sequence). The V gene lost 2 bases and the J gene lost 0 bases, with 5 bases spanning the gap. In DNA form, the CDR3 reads TGTGCCAGCAGTTACGGGTCTAGCAATCAGCCCCAGCATTTT. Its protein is CASSYGSSNQPQHF.

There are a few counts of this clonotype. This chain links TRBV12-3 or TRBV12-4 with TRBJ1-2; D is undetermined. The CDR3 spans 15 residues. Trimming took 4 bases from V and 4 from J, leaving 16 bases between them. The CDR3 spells CASSYRIGVSYGYTF. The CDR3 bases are TGTGCCAGCAGTTATCGGATCGGGGTGAGCTATGGCTACACCTTC.

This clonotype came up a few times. The chain's CDR3 is CASGKKMTGGHGELFF. The CDR3 DNA is TGTGCTAGTGGCAAGAAAATGACAGGGGGCCACGGGGAGCTGTTTTTT. The chain couples TRBV12-5 to TRBJ2-2, with TRBD1 identical over 10 bases. V lost 6 bases and J lost 7; bases outside the gene matches: 11. The CDR3 runs 16 residues. Germline-derived CDR1 and CDR2 are LGHNT and FRNRAP.

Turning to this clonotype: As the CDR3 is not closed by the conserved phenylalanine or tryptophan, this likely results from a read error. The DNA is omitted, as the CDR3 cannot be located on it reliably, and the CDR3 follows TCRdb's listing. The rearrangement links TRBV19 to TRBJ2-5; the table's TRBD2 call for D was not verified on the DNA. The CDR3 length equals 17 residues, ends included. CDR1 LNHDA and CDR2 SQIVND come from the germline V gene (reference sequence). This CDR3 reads CASSPNYGQRIVDTQSL.